Detailed here is one TCR beta chain. Its antigen remains unknown. As for time point: newly diagnosed GD, antithyroid drugs for less than 3 months. PBMC RNA was the source of the TCR library. The sample belongs to a study of regulatory T cells in long-lasting Graves disease. Study overall: Those Graves' patients who were newly diagnosed had been on antithyroid drugs under 3 months.

Trimming removed 2 bases from V and 7 bases from J, with 7 bases in between. This CDR3 is 11 amino acids long. Germline-derived CDR1 and CDR2 are SGHRS and YFSETQ. For TCR beta, libraries came from iRepertoire HTBI primers and Arm-PCR of CDR3 regions. TCRdb itself ran the multiplex PCR reads through MiXCR, one entry per CDR3 protein. The table records about 310,000 distinct CDR3 sequences, about 18% of them present only once. Study-level results: With persistent disease, TRBV28, TRBJ1-2 and TRBJ2-5 were the favored segments.

The clonotype originates from a female donor with Graves disease. The chain is built from TRBV5-1 and TRBJ2-7; maybe TRBD1 (6 bases). The material sequenced was peripheral blood mononuclear cells (PBMCs), taken at new diagnosis, from a patient treated with antithyroid drugs. In DNA, the CDR3 is TGCGCCAGCAGCTTTGGACAGGAGCAGTACTTC. It yields the protein CASSFGQEQYF.